Presented here are 31 T cell receptor beta chains from one specimen sequenced in a study of blood T cell repertoires in COVID-19. Only in-frame clones appear in the TCRdb table, and some are missing; sequencing was by immunoSEQ multiplex PCR. This table holds about 140,000 clones, around 81% found once. The sample comprised peripheral blood. These receptors originate from a human donor in a cohort sampled during active COVID-19.

The rearrangement links TRBV7-8 to TRBJ1-5; D is uncertain. V was shortened by 0 bases and J by 4 bases, with 7 bases between the two germline ends. The CDR3 extends over 14 amino acids. Germline assignment: CDR1 SGHVS and CDR2 FQNEAQ. This CDR3 is CASSLAFQNQPQHF. For the CDR3, the DNA is TGTGCCAGCAGCTTAGCGTTTCAAAATCAGCCCCAGCATTTT. Filled out from reference TRBV7-8 and TRBJ1-5, the complete variable domain reads GAGVSQSPRYKVAKRGQDVALRCDPISGHVSLFWYQQALGQGPEFLTYFQNEAQLDKSGLPSDRFFAERPEGSVSTLKIQRTQQEDSAVYLCASSLAFQNQPQHFGDGTRLSIL.

The chain links TRBV5-4 to TRBJ1-4; no definite D call. V lost 1 base, J lost 5 bases, and 3 bases lay in between. The germline V gene encodes CDR1 SGHNT and CDR2 YYREEE (reference sequence). The CDR3 totals 12 residues. CDR3 nucleotide sequence: TGTGCCAGCAGCTTGCCGAATGAAAAACTGTTTTTT. Amino acids: CASSLPNEKLFF. Full variable domain (rest looked up from reference TRBV5-4 and TRBJ1-4): ETGVTQSPTHLIKTRGQQVTLRCSSQSGHNTVSWYQQALGQGPQFIFQYYREEENGRGNFPPRFSGLQFPNYSSELNVNALELDDSALYLCASSLPNEKLFFGSGTQLSVL.

This clone was seen more than once but under ten times. This specimen includes other DNA sequences encoding the same CDR3. The CDR3 here is CATSDSAGDTEAFF. CDR3 in DNA: TGTGCCACCAGTGATTCGGCAGGGGACACTGAAGCTTTCTTT. The chain has TRBV24-1 and TRBJ1-1, with a tentative D call TRBD1 (6 bases). V was clipped by 2 bases and J by 3 bases, with 9 bases between them. The germline gives CDR1 KGHDR, CDR2 SFDVKD. There are 14 residues in the CDR3.

The V and J genes are TRBV6-4 and TRBJ1-5; D is possibly TRBD1 (5 bases). The germline CDR1 and CDR2 sequences are MRHNA and SNTAGT. V was clipped by 3 bases and J by 6 bases, with 9 bases between them. This CDR3 has 13 residues. In DNA, the CDR3 is TGTGCCAGCAGTGAACAGGCTAGTCAGCCCCAGCATTTT. This codes for CASSEQASQPQHF.

This rearrangement joins TRBV18 to TRBJ2-2, with 11 bases matching TRBD1. The CDR3 is made up of 17 amino acids. Germline CDR1 KGHSH, CDR2 LQKENI. The junction had 9 bases not matched to a gene; V was cut back by 4 bases and J by 5 bases. The CDR3 loop reads CASSRTGTGGRTGELFF. The DNA of the CDR3 is TGTGCCAGCTCACGGACCGGGACAGGGGGACGGACCGGGGAGCTGTTTTTT. Filled out from reference TRBV18 and TRBJ2-2, the complete variable domain reads NAGVMQNPRHLVRRRGQEARLRCSPMKGHSHVYWYRQLPEEGLKFMVYLQKENIIDESGMPKERFSAEFPKEGPSILRIQQVVRGDSAAYFCASSRTGTGGRTGELFFGEGSRLTVL.

The chain combines TRBV7-2 with TRBJ2-3; possibly TRBD2 for D (6 bases). The V and J ends lost 5 bases and 1 base respectively, with 19 bases between them. The CDR3 is made up of 17 amino acids. Germline lookup yields CDR1 SGHTA and CDR2 FQGNSA. CDR3 sequence: CASSPTGLTSRTDTQYF. The CDR3 region has the DNA TGTGCCAGCAGCCCAACAGGACTAACCTCACGCACAGATACGCAGTATTTT.

V usage is TRBV5-4 and J usage is TRBJ2-7; TRBD2 aligns across 8 bases. The V gene end was trimmed by 4 bases and the J gene end by 2 bases; junction bases not matched to a gene: 11. CDR3 length: 16 residues. Per the germline V gene, CDR1 is SGHNT and CDR2 is YYREEE (reference sequence). The CDR3 nucleotides read TGTGCCAGCAGCCCGGGAGGGGGGGAGGGCCCCTACGAGCAGTACTTC. It translates to CASSPGGGEGPYEQYF.

CDR3 sequence (DNA): TGTGCCAGCAGTTACTCGACAGGGGAAGAGACCCAGTACTTC. Translating gives CASSYSTGEETQYF. The genes are TRBV6-5 and TRBJ2-5; TRBD1 agrees at 8 bases. This CDR3 comprises 14 residues. V shed 0 bases and J 3 bases; nucleotides not matched to a gene: 0. Germline V gene sequence: CDR1 MNHEY, CDR2 SVGAGI.

This clone has a handful of counts. The V call is TRBV5-1, the J call TRBJ2-3; 9 bases align to TRBD2. Germline V gene sequence: CDR1 SGHRS, CDR2 YFSETQ. Germline trimming cut 2 bases from V and 0 bases from J; bases unmatched to any gene: 4. The CDR3 length is 16 residues. In DNA, the CDR3 is TGCGCCAGCAGCTTACTAGCGGGCGGGAGCACAGATACGCAGTATTTT. Residues: CASSLLAGGSTDTQYF.

There are many counts of this clone. V is TRBV6-2 or TRBV6-3 and J is TRBJ2-1; 8 bases line up with TRBD2. Germline CDR1 and CDR2: MNHEY and SVGEGT. V lost 6 bases, J lost 7 bases, and 8 bases stayed unmatched. The CDR3 covers 14 residues. Written as DNA, the CDR3 is TGTGCCAGCAGCCAGGGACTAGGCGGAAATGAGCAGTTCTTC. This encodes CASSQGLGGNEQFF.

This clone was seen only a few times. The rearrangement uses TRBV3-1 (or the pseudogene TRBV3-2) and TRBJ2-7, with TRBD2 identical over 8 bases. Germline V gives CDR1 LGHDT, CDR2 YNNKEL (reference sequence). After removal of 5 bases from V and 6 bases from J, the junction contained 6 bases not matched to a gene. The CDR3 extends over 13 amino acids. DNA of the CDR3: TGTGCCAGCAGCTTCTTGCGGGGGGCCGAGCAGTACTTC. Translation: CASSFLRGAEQYF.

V is TRBV28 and J is TRBJ2-7, with 11 bases identical to TRBD2. J gave up 4 bases and V 6 bases, and 8 bases lay outside the gene matches. The CDR3 contains 15 residues. From germline, CDR1 is MDHEN and CDR2 SYDVKM. CDR3 DNA sequence: TGTGCCAGCAGAGATAGCGGGAGGGCCGTATACGAGCAGTACTTC. Protein product: CASRDSGRAVYEQYF. The full variable domain, rest sourced from reference TRBV28 and TRBJ2-7, is DVKVTQSSRYLVKRTGEKVFLECVQDMDHENMFWYRQDPGLGLRLIYFSYDVKMKEKGDIPEGYSVSREKKERFSLILESASTNQTSMYLCASRDSGRAVYEQYFGPGTRLTVT.

The V and J genes are TRBV6-1 and TRBJ2-7; 7 bases are shared with TRBD1. The germline V gene encodes CDR1 MNHNS and CDR2 SASEGT. The CDR3 contains 15 residues. Trimming took 2 bases from V and 4 from J; bases not matched to a gene: 8. The CDR3 region is CASSEHRDSFYEQYF. The CDR3 DNA reads as TGTGCCAGCAGTGAACACCGGGACAGTTTTTACGAGCAGTACTTC.

The rearrangement links TRBV28 to TRBJ2-1; 8 nucleotides line up with TRBD2. Trimming at V came to 7 bases and at J to 0 bases, leaving 5 bases not matched to a gene. The CDR3 length is 15 residues. In germline, CDR1 is MDHEN, CDR2 SYDVKM. CDR3 in amino acids: CASIGSGSSYNEQFF. The CDR3 DNA reads TGTGCCAGCATCGGAAGCGGGAGCTCCTACAATGAGCAGTTCTTC.

In this sample, this clone turned up a few times. The chain employs TRBV11-2 and TRBJ2-1; 7 positions match TRBD2. This CDR3 is 14 amino acids long. The V segment lost 5 bases and the J segment 8 bases; nucleotides outside the gene matches: 9. Germline V gene sequence: CDR1 SGHAT, CDR2 FQNNGV. The CDR3 DNA reads TGTGCCAGCAGCCCCGTGCGGGAGTCCCATGAGCAGTTCTTC. Amino acid sequence: CASSPVRESHEQFF. The full variable domain, its missing parts supplied by reference TRBV11-2 and TRBJ2-1, is EAGVAQSPRYKIIEKRQSVAFWCNPISGHATLYWYQQILGQGPKLLIQFQNNGVVDDSQLPKDRFSAERLKGVDSTLKIQPAKLEDSAVYLCASSPVRESHEQFFGPGTRLTVL.

The rearrangement uses TRBV14 and TRBJ1-1; D is perhaps TRBD1 (6 bases). CDR1 SGHDN and CDR2 FVKESK come from the germline V gene. Trimming took 4 bases from V and 2 from J, leaving 11 bases between them. The CDR3 covers 14 residues. For the CDR3, the DNA is TGTGCCAGCAGCCTAGCCGGGACAAACACTGAAGCTTTCTTT. This encodes CASSLAGTNTEAFF.

The chain uses TRBV9 and TRBJ2-5; possible D gene TRBD2, 5 bases. The germline V gene has CDR1 SGDLS and CDR2 YYNGEE. The V and J ends lost 0 bases and 2 bases respectively, with 8 bases between them. The CDR3 is made up of 14 amino acids. This CDR3 reads CASSVGSGQETQYF. The DNA of the CDR3 is TGTGCCAGCAGCGTAGGGAGCGGTCAAGAGACCCAGTACTTC.

The rearrangement links TRBV6-5 to TRBJ2-7, with TRBD2 as a possible D gene (6 bases). This CDR3 region has 15 residues. Trimming removed 4 bases from V and 4 bases from J, with 17 bases in between. Germline values: CDR1 MNHEY, CDR2 SVGAGI. CDR3 protein: CASSSTARAGYEQYF. CDR3 in DNA: TGTGCCAGCAGTTCCACAGCCAGGGCGGGGTACGAGCAGTACTTC.

The chain joins TRBV7-3 to TRBJ1-2; the D is unclear. The CDR3 consists of 13 residues. V lost 5 bases and J 6 bases, leaving 13 bases between the germline ends. Looked up from germline, CDR1 is SGHTA and CDR2 is FQGTGA. As DNA, the CDR3 is TGTGCCAGCAGCCGGGATCGCTGGGATGGCTACACCTTC. Translated, it gives CASSRDRWDGYTF. The variable domain in full, completed from reference TRBV7-3 and TRBJ1-2, reads GAGVSQTPSNKVTEKGKYVELRCDPISGHTALYWYRQSLGQGPEFLIYFQGTGAADDSGLPNDRFFAVRPEGSVSTLKIQRTERGDSAVYLCASSRDRWDGYTFGSGTRLTVV.

The chain employs TRBV18 and TRBJ2-3; TRBD1 agrees at 8 bases. Germline CDR1 and CDR2: KGHSH and LQKENI. Trimming cost V 2 bases and J 6 bases; bases outside gene matches: 7. CDR3 length: 15 residues. This CDR3 is CASSPVAQGADTQYF. The CDR3 DNA is TGTGCCAGCTCACCAGTGGCCCAGGGGGCCGATACGCAGTATTTT.

The chain couples TRBV11-2 to TRBJ2-7; 7 nucleotides agree with TRBD1. The CDR3 consists of 15 residues. The V segment lost 3 bases and the J segment 0 bases; nucleotides outside the gene matches: 5. Germline V gene lookup returns CDR1 SGHAT and CDR2 FQNNGV. CDR3 sequence: CASSLRTGGSYEQYF. The CDR3 coding sequence is TGTGCCAGCAGCTTGCGGACAGGCGGCTCCTACGAGCAGTACTTC. Full variable domain (remainder filled in from reference TRBV11-2 and TRBJ2-7): EAGVAQSPRYKIIEKRQSVAFWCNPISGHATLYWYQQILGQGPKLLIQFQNNGVVDDSQLPKDRFSAERLKGVDSTLKIQPAKLEDSAVYLCASSLRTGGSYEQYFGPGTRLTVT.

V and J are TRBV18 and TRBJ2-7, with 7 bases matching TRBD1. This CDR3 has 14 residues. The germline V gene encodes CDR1 KGHSH and CDR2 LQKENI. Germline trimming cut 5 bases from V and 1 base from J; bases unmatched to any gene: 5. The CDR3 sequence: CASSMTGQSYEQYF. The CDR3 DNA sequence: TGTGCCAGCTCAATGACGGGACAGTCCTACGAGCAGTACTTC.

V gene TRBV24-1 combines with J gene TRBJ2-7; 7 bases agree with TRBD1. The CDR3 is made up of 14 amino acids. V gave up 4 bases and J gave up 5 bases; unmatched junction bases: 7. Germline CDR1 KGHDR, CDR2 SFDVKD. CDR3: CATSDPTGAHEQYF. CDR3 coding DNA: TGTGCCACCAGTGACCCAACAGGGGCCCACGAGCAGTACTTC.

The V gene is TRBV29-1, the J gene TRBJ2-6; 7 nucleotides match TRBD1. The ends lost 6 bases at V and 2 bases at J; junction bases unmatched: 4. The CDR3 sequence is 14 residues long. CDR1 SQVTM and CDR2 ANQGSEA come from the germline V gene. CDR3 bases: TGCAGCGTACAGGGGCAAACTGGGGCCAACGTCCTGACTTTC. Translating gives CSVQGQTGANVLTF.

Comment on this clone: The sample holds other DNA sequences that translate to the same CDR3. This chain links TRBV4-2 with TRBJ2-3, with D unresolved. The ends were cut back, 1 base at V and 0 bases at J, with 5 bases in the middle. This CDR3 contains 14 residues. The germline V gene has CDR1 LGHNA and CDR2 YNFKEQ. As DNA, the CDR3 is TGTGCCAGCAGCCAAGGCAGAAGCACAGATACGCAGTATTTT. It codes for CASSQGRSTDTQYF.

V is TRBV5-1 and J is TRBJ2-7; 10 nucleotides line up with TRBD1. Germline V gives CDR1 SGHRS, CDR2 YFSETQ. V shed 2 bases and J 5 bases; nucleotides not matched to a gene: 7. The CDR3 spans 15 residues. CDR3 DNA sequence: TGCGCCAGCAGCTTTAACACGGGACAGGGGAACGAGCAGTACTTC. Amino acids: CASSFNTGQGNEQYF.

This chain's CDR3 is CASSFRQGRYEQYF. In nucleotides, the CDR3 is TGTGCCAGCAGCTTTAGACAGGGGCGGTACGAGCAGTACTTC. The V and J genes are TRBV11-1 and TRBJ2-7; 8 bases map to TRBD1. Per the germline V gene, CDR1 is SGHAT and CDR2 is FQDESV (reference sequence). The CDR3 totals 14 residues. V shed 3 bases and J 4 bases; nucleotides not matched to a gene: 5. The entire variable domain, with the rest obtained from reference TRBV11-1 and TRBJ2-7, is as follows: EAEVAQSPRYKITEKSQAVAFWCDPISGHATLYWYRQILGQGPELLVQFQDESVVDDSQLPKDRFSAERLKGVDSTLKIQPAELGDSAMYLCASSFRQGRYEQYFGPGTRLTVT.

The rearrangement links TRBV10-2 to TRBJ2-1; tentative D call: TRBD1 (6 bases). V was pared by 7 bases and J by 7 bases, with 8 bases between. The CDR3 spans 11 residues. Germline values: CDR1 WSHSY, CDR2 SAAADI. The CDR3 sequence is CASTGVNEQFF. Here the CDR3 DNA reads TGCGCCAGCACAGGGGTAAATGAGCAGTTCTTC.

The rearrangement joins TRBV4-3 to TRBJ2-7, with 11 bases that match TRBD1. CDR1 and CDR2 (germline): LGHNA, YSLEER. The CDR3 is 16 residues long. Losses at the gene ends were 4 bases for V and 2 bases for J; bases not matched to a gene: 7. CDR3 DNA sequence: TGCGCCAGCAGCCCCGGACAGGGGGCAGATCCCTACGAGCAGTACTTC. Encoded protein: CASSPGQGADPYEQYF.

The chain joins TRBV4-2 to TRBJ2-7; D not certain. The CDR3 has 16 residues. Trimming took off 0 bases at V and 2 bases at J, with 14 bases between the two ends. CDR1 is LGHNA and CDR2 is YNFKEQ in the germline V gene. The CDR3 loop is CASSQESGDKAYEQYF. For the CDR3, the DNA is TGTGCCAGCAGCCAAGAAAGTGGTGACAAAGCCTACGAGCAGTACTTC.

The chain recombines TRBV24-1 with TRBJ2-5; maybe TRBD1 (5 bases). This CDR3 is built from 13 residues. CDR1 and CDR2 (germline): KGHDR, SFDVKD. Trimming left V 7 bases short and J 5 bases short, with 13 bases between. CDR3 loop: CATSLTGAETQYF. The CDR3 nucleotides read TGTGCCACCAGCCTCACAGGTGCGGAGACCCAGTACTTC.